The sequence of this TCR beta chain was determined in a study of early T cells in non-severe SARS-CoV-2 infection. CDR1 SQVTM and CDR2 ANQGSEA come from the germline V gene. V was cut by 4 bases and J by 7 bases, with 12 bases left in between. The CDR3 has 12 amino acids. TCRdb called the 5' RACE reads again in MiXCR, with one record for every CDR3 protein. The table records 43,000 or so distinct CDR3 sequences, roughly 7% of them present only once. Many counts were recorded for this clonotype. The specimen sequenced was whole blood. This chain links TRBV29-1 with TRBJ2-3; D unclear. This receptor was identified in an adult who was a healthcare worker with PCR-confirmed SARS-CoV-2 infection or an uninfected control (not recorded which). In nucleotides, the CDR3 is TGCAGCGTTGGGCCCGACGGATATACGCAGTATTTT. Its translation: CSVGPDGYTQYF.